This is a list of T cell receptor beta chains from one sample in a study of regulatory dendritic cells for organ transplantation. Which antigens these TCRs recognize remains unknown. The repertoire was sequenced with immunoSEQ multiplex PCR; TCRdb's copy has only in-frame clones and lacks some. The sample comprises roughly 9,300 clones, less than 70% of which are singletons, and less than 0.6% rests with the top ten. The specimen sequenced was naive CD4+ T cells from blood cultured with dendritic cells. The receptors shown here come from a human donor in good health. Each CDR3 is given with its conserved first and last residue. D genes are given only for firm matches. Expanded clones are given a class, and other clones once, few, many or no size at all.

j_gene	v_gene	d_gene	abundance	CDR3aa	CDR3nt
TRBJ1-2	TRBV7-8	NA	NA	CASSLAHAVNYGYTF	TGTGCCAGCAGCTTAGCGCATGCGGTAAACTATGGCTACACCTTC
TRBJ1-1	TRBV19	NA	NA	CASRLQSTEAFF	TGTGCCAGCAGACTCCAAAGCACTGAAGCTTTCTTT
TRBJ2-7	TRBV12-5	NA	few	CASGLVLLVSYEQYF	TGTGCTAGTGGTTTGGTACTTTTGGTGTCCTACGAGCAGTACTTC
TRBJ1-1	TRBV14	NA	NA	CASSLTAADTEAFF	TGTGCCAGCAGCCTAACTGCTGCTGACACTGAAGCTTTCTTT
TRBJ1-1	TRBV5-1	NA	NA	CASSLATARNTEAFF	TGCGCCAGCAGCTTGGCGACAGCGCGGAACACTGAAGCTTTCTTT
TRBJ2-3	TRBV10-3	NA	NA	CAIRRDEISTDTQYF	TGTGCCATCAGGAGGGATGAAATCTCCACAGATACGCAGTATTTT
TRBJ1-6	TRBV6-5	NA	few	CASSYEHNSPLHF	TGTGCCAGCAGTTACGAGCATAATTCACCCCTCCACTTT
TRBJ2-5	TRBV2	TRBD2	NA	CASSVIPGRGETQYF	TGTGCCAGCAGTGTAATTCCAGGGAGGGGAGAGACCCAGTACTTC
TRBJ2-1	TRBV5-4	TRBD2	NA	CASSLGAGEKEFF	TGTGCCAGCAGCTTGGGGGCGGGGGAAAAAGAGTTCTTC
TRBJ2-2	TRBV2	TRBD1	few	CASKATGTGVTGELFF	TGTGCCAGCAAGGCAACCGGGACAGGGGTCACCGGGGAGCTGTTTTTT
TRBJ1-5	TRBV2	NA	NA	CASSGTGNQPQHF	TGTGCCAGCAGTGGGACAGGCAATCAGCCCCAGCATTTT
TRBJ2-5	TRBV7-8	TRBD2	NA	CASSLDVAGALQETQYF	TGTGCCAGCAGCTTAGACGTAGCGGGGGCACTACAAGAGACCCAGTACTTC
TRBJ1-2	TRBV5-1	TRBD1	NA	CASSFSGQENYGYTF	TGCGCCAGCAGCTTCTCGGGACAGGAAAACTATGGCTACACCTTC
TRBJ2-1	TRBV5-1	TRBD2	once	CASSSIAGENNEQFF	TGCGCCAGCAGCTCGATAGCGGGGGAAAACAATGAGCAGTTCTTC
TRBJ1-6	TRBV6-5	NA	NA	CASRMDTVSNSPLHF	TGTGCCAGCAGAATGGACACTGTCTCTAATTCACCCCTCCACTTT
TRBJ2-1	TRBV5-1	TRBD2	NA	CASSLSSGGIDEQFF	TGCGCCAGCAGCTTGTCAAGCGGGGGGATCGATGAGCAGTTCTTC
TRBJ1-5	TRBV19	NA	NA	CASSPHPPGHQPQHF	TGTGCCAGTAGTCCCCATCCCCCTGGGCATCAGCCCCAGCATTTT
TRBJ2-1	TRBV5-1	NA	NA	CASSLLRAGEQFF	TGTGCCAGCAGCTTGTTGAGGGCGGGTGAGCAGTTCTTC
TRBJ1-1	TRBV9	NA	NA	CASSVGGTTEAFF	TGTGCCAGCAGCGTAGGGGGGACTACTGAAGCTTTCTTT
TRBJ1-5	TRBV18	NA	NA	CASSPARAEPQHF	TGTGCCAGCTCACCAGCCCGTGCGGAACCCCAGCATTTT
TRBJ1-2	TRBV4-1	TRBD1	NA	CASSQFTTGAYGYTF	TGCGCCAGCAGCCAGTTTACGACAGGGGCGTATGGCTACACCTTC
TRBJ2-7	TRBV7-8	TRBD1	NA	CASSLTEGASYEQYF	TGTGCCAGCAGCTTAACCGAGGGGGCTTCCTACGAGCAGTACTTC
TRBJ1-1	TRBV18	NA	NA	CASSPQGNTEAFF	TGTGCCAGCTCACCTCAGGGGAACACTGAAGCTTTCTTT
TRBJ1-1	TRBV7-9	NA	few	CASSLQGVNTEAFF	TGTGCCAGCAGTCTACAGGGAGTGAACACTGAAGCTTTCTTT
TRBJ2-5	TRBV19	TRBD1	NA	CASSIWTGLGQETQYF	TGTGCCAGTAGTATCTGGACAGGGTTGGGGCAAGAGACCCAGTACTTC
TRBJ2-3	TRBV6-1	NA	NA	CASSEGFGDTQYF	TGTGCCAGCAGTGAGGGCTTTGGGGATACGCAGTATTTT
TRBJ1-5	TRBV6-5	NA	NA	CASSYSTGHNQPQHF	TGTGCCAGCAGTTACTCAACAGGGCACAATCAGCCCCAGCATTTT
TRBJ2-3	TRBV13	NA	NA	CASRSVGGAFTDTQYF	TGTGCCAGCCGCAGTGTGGGGGGGGCCTTCACAGATACGCAGTATTTT
TRBJ2-2	TRBV4-1	TRBD1	NA	CASKWQGDTGELFF	TGCGCCAGCAAGTGGCAGGGGGACACCGGGGAGCTGTTTTTT
TRBJ2-7	TRBV6-1	TRBD1	few	CASSGGQGPPYEQYF	TGTGCCAGCAGTGGGGGACAGGGGCCACCCTACGAGCAGTACTTC
TRBJ2-6	TRBV5-1	TRBD1	once	CASSLWTGGRSGANVLTF	TGCGCCAGCAGCTTATGGACAGGGGGCCGCTCTGGGGCCAACGTCCTGACTTTC
TRBJ1-5	TRBV19	TRBD1	NA	CASSPGQDRGLNQPQHF	TGTGCCAGTAGTCCCGGACAGGATAGGGGCCTAAATCAGCCCCAGCATTTT
TRBJ1-1	TRBV11-3	TRBD1	once	CASSPQRPDRVTEAFF	TGTGCCAGCAGCCCACAACGGCCCGACAGGGTCACTGAAGCTTTCTTT
TRBJ1-1	TRBV18	NA	NA	CASSLSSGTTNTEAFF	TGTGCCAGCTCACTGTCCTCCGGGACAACGAACACTGAAGCTTTCTTT
TRBJ2-7	TRBV6-1	NA	NA	CASSEAGGATYEQYF	TGTGCCAGCAGTGAAGCGGGGGGAGCCACCTACGAGCAGTACTTC
TRBJ2-1	TRBV7-2	TRBD2	once	CASGLSGGARYNEQFF	TGTGCCAGCGGTCTTAGCGGGGGGGCTCGATACAATGAGCAGTTCTTC
TRBJ2-1	TRBV7-3	TRBD2	NA	CASSFGGAGSYNEQFF	TGTGCCAGCAGCTTCGGGGGGGCTGGGTCCTACAATGAGCAGTTCTTC
TRBJ1-5	TRBV27	NA	NA	CASSALWGGNQPQHF	TGTGCCAGCAGTGCTTTATGGGGGGGAAATCAGCCCCAGCATTTT
TRBJ2-1	TRBV5-8	TRBD1	NA	CASSLASGTGNYNEQFF	TGTGCCAGCAGCTTGGCCTCCGGGACAGGGAACTACAATGAGCAGTTCTTC
TRBJ2-1	TRBV11-3	NA	NA	CASSIRGGLSYNEQFF	TGTGCCAGCAGCATAAGGGGGGGACTCTCCTACAATGAGCAGTTCTTC
TRBJ2-1	TRBV5-1	NA	NA	CASSLGSSYNEQFF	TGCGCCAGCAGCTTGGGGAGCTCCTACAATGAGCAGTTCTTC
TRBJ1-3	TRBV10-3	NA	few	CAISGAATGNTIYF	TGTGCCATCAGTGGGGCAGCCACTGGAAACACCATATATTTT
TRBJ1-2	TRBV7-2	TRBD1	NA	CASSRTGVDYGYTF	TGTGCCAGCAGCCGTACAGGGGTTGACTATGGCTACACCTTC
TRBJ2-3	TRBV19	NA	NA	CASSKAVGLEDTQYF	TGTGCCAGTAGCAAAGCTGTGGGGCTTGAAGATACGCAGTATTTT